The rows below give T cell receptor beta chains drawn from one sample of a study of shared clonotypes between healthy human individuals. The protocol was immunoSEQ multiplex PCR, while the TCRdb copy is restricted to in-frame clones and leaves out a portion. The table shows about 2.3 million clones, with about nine tenths occurring only once. Sequenced: naive CD4+ T cells from PBMCs. The receptors here all came from a young man in good health. Some clones in this sample may be carry-over from other donors' samples. Each CDR3 is given with its conserved first and last residue. A D gene is named only where the DNA matches it firmly. Where a row states a size, it is once, few, many or the class of an expanded clone; other rows omit it.

TRBD1 | - | TRBJ2-3 | TRBV29-1 | TGCAGCGCCGGACAGGGCCCGGGAGGCACAGATACGCAGTATTTT | CSAGQGPGGTDTQYF
- | once | TRBJ2-1 | TRBV5-6 | TGTGCCAGCAGCTCCACTACAGGTCAATTCTCCTACAATGAGCAGTTCTTC | CASSSTTGQFSYNEQFF
- | - | TRBJ1-2 | TRBV28 | TGTGCCAGCAGTTTAGGGGGGGCCCCCTCCTATGGCTACACCTTC | CASSLGGAPSYGYTF
- | - | TRBJ1-2 | TRBV6-5 | TGTGCCAGCAGTTGGGACGGCCTCGGGGGCTACACCTTC | CASSWDGLGGYTF
- | - | TRBJ2-2 | TRBV6-5 | TGTGCCAGCAGTCTAACTAGTACCGGGGAGCTGTTTTTT | CASSLTSTGELFF
TRBD2 | - | TRBJ2-3 | TRBV28 | TGTGCCAGCAGCACTCTCGGACTAGCGGGCCCACAGGATACGCAGTATTTT | CASSTLGLAGPQDTQYF
- | - | TRBJ1-1 | TRBV5-1 | TGCGCCAGCAGCCCTTATAGGACGGACTTGAACACTGAAGCTTTCTTT | CASSPYRTDLNTEAFF
- | - | TRBJ1-4 | TRBV5-1 | TGCGCCAGCAGCTTGACAGAGAGGACTAATGAAAAACTGTTTTTT | CASSLTERTNEKLFF
- | - | TRBJ2-7 | TRBV4-3 | TGCGCCAGCAGCCTCCTCCTAGGGATGGGTAACGAGCAGTACTTC | CASSLLLGMGNEQYF
- | few | TRBJ1-1 | TRBV30 | TGTGCCTGGAATTCCGGGAGACCGAACACTGAAGCTTTCTTT | CAWNSGRPNTEAFF
- | - | TRBJ2-2 | TRBV2 | TGTGCCAGCAGCCTGGCCAGGGCGGCCGGGGAGCTGTTTTTT | CASSLARAAGELFF
- | - | TRBJ2-2 | TRBV18 | TGTGCCAGCTCACCATTTAACCGGGAGCTGTTTTTT | CASSPFNRELFF
- | - | TRBJ2-1 | TRBV7-3 | TGTGCCAGCAGCTTGGGGGGAGGCTTTCCCTACAATGAGCAGTTCTTC | CASSLGGGFPYNEQFF
- | once | TRBJ2-5 | TRBV7-9 | TGTGCCAGCAGCTTATTCCCCAACAGGATGGCCCAGTACTTC | CASSLFPNRMAQYF
- | - | TRBJ2-5 | TRBV5-1 | TGCGCCAGCAGCCGTCCCGAAGAGACCCAGTACTTC | CASSRPEETQYF
- | - | TRBJ1-5 | TRBV10-1 | TGCGCCAGCAGTGAGTCCTTCGACAGATACGACTATTTT | CASSESFDRYDYF
TRBD1 | - | TRBJ1-5 | TRBV4-1 | TGCGCCAGCAGCCTATTGGACAGGAGAGATCAGCCCCAGCATTTT | CASSLLDRRDQPQHF
- | - | TRBJ1-3 | TRBV27 | TGTGCCAGCAGTTTATCTTTCCGGGGGACTGGAAACACCATATATTTT | CASSLSFRGTGNTIYF
TRBD2 | - | TRBJ2-7 | TRBV11-2 | TGTGCCAGCAGCTCGGGACTAACACAGGCGCAGTACTTC | CASSSGLTQAQYF
- | - | TRBJ1-3 | TRBV9 | TGTGCCAGCAGCGTACAGGGGAACTCTGGAAACACCATATATTTT | CASSVQGNSGNTIYF
- | - | TRBJ2-1 | TRBV21-1 | TGTGCCAGCAGCACCCCCCGGCAGCGAACGATTGAGCAGTTCTTC | CASSTPRQRTIEQFF
- | - | TRBJ2-1 | TRBV4-3 | TGCGCCAGCAGCCAGATCGGGCAGACGGGGCAGTTCTTC | CASSQIGQTGQFF
- | - | TRBJ1-1 | TRBV7-2 | TGTGCCAGCAGCTTGGCCAGGGTGAGCACTGAAGCTTTCTTT | CASSLARVSTEAFF
TRBD1 | - | TRBJ2-1 | TRBV15 | TGTGCCACCACAACAGGGGGGATTAATGAGCAGTTCTTC | CATTTGGINEQFF
TRBD1 | - | TRBJ2-5 | TRBV5-1 | TGCGCCAGCAGCGCGGACAGGGGGGGTGAGACCCAGTACTTC | CASSADRGGETQYF
- | once | TRBJ2-2 | TRBV27 | TGTGCCAGCGCAGGTTCTCGGAACACCGGGGAGCTGTTTTTT | CASAGSRNTGELFF
TRBD1 | - | TRBJ1-5 | TRBV15 | TGTGCCACCAGCAGATCGGGACAGCGTCAGCCCCAGCATTTT | CATSRSGQRQPQHF
- | - | TRBJ2-1 | TRBV15 | TGTGCCACCAGCAGAGCCACCATATTAGGCAATGAGCAGTTCTTC | CATSRATILGNEQFF
TRBD2 | - | TRBJ2-1 | TRBV5-1 | TGCGCCAGCAGCGCCGGGACTAGCGGGAGGCTGGATGAGCAGTTCTTC | CASSAGTSGRLDEQFF
- | - | TRBJ2-7 | TRBV7-3 | TGTGCCAGCAGCTCGGGGCCAGAAAACGAGCAGTACTTC | CASSSGPENEQYF
- | - | TRBJ2-7 | TRBV19 | TGTGCCAGTAGTATAGGGCTGAGTCCCGTCAGCTCCTACGAGCAGTACTTC | CASSIGLSPVSSYEQYF
- | - | TRBJ2-2 | TRBV5-1 | TGCGCCAGCAGCTACCCGAGGGACTCAAACACCGGGGAGCTGTTTTTT | CASSYPRDSNTGELFF
- | - | TRBJ2-3 | TRBV11-2 | TGTGCCAGCAGCTTGACTAACCCGAGCGATACGCAGTATTTT | CASSLTNPSDTQYF
- | once | TRBJ1-5 | TRBV19 | TGTGCCAGTAGTACCCCAAGTAAGGCCCAGCATTTT | CASSTPSKAQHF
- | few | TRBJ2-3 | TRBV7-9 | TGTGCCAGCAGCTTAGGGGCCACAGATACGCAGTATTTT | CASSLGATDTQYF
- | - | TRBJ1-2 | TRBV28 | TGTGCCAGCAGTTCGCCCCAGACCTATGTGACTGAGTATGGCTACACCTTC | CASSSPQTYVTEYGYTF
- | - | TRBJ2-5 | TRBV11-3 | TGTGCCAGCAGCTTAAAGGGGGAGATCGGCACCCAGTACTTC | CASSLKGEIGTQYF
TRBD2 | - | TRBJ2-7 | TRBV28 | TGTGCCAGCAGTTTAGGACTAGCGGCCTACGAGCAGTACTTC | CASSLGLAAYEQYF
- | - | TRBJ2-1 | TRBV5-1 | TGCGCCAGCAGCCCCCTCTTAACGAGCTACAATGAGCAGTTCTTC | CASSPLLTSYNEQFF
- | once | TRBJ2-7 | TRBV9 | TGTGCCAGCAGCGTAGCACGATTTTTTGCCCTGTACGAGCAGTACTTC | CASSVARFFALYEQYF
- | - | TRBJ1-2 | TRBV20-1 | TGCAGTGCGGGGCGTAGTCTTGGCTACACCTTC | CSAGRSLGYTF
- | - | TRBJ1-3 | TRBV5-1 | TGCGCCAGCAGCTTGGAGTGGCTCACCTCTGGAAACACCATATATTTT | CASSLEWLTSGNTIYF
- | - | TRBJ2-5 | TRBV5-1 | TGCGCCAGCAGCTTGGTAGCGGATTTTACCGAGACCCAGTACTTC | CASSLVADFTETQYF
- | - | TRBJ1-3 | TRBV19 | TGTGCCAGTAGTATAGATGGCGGGACCCACGTCTCTGGAAACACCATATATTTT | CASSIDGGTHVSGNTIYF
TRBD1 | - | TRBJ2-3 | TRBV28 | TGTGCCAGCAGTGCAACAGGGGGCGGAAGCTTCACAGATACGCAGTATTTT | CASSATGGGSFTDTQYF
- | - | TRBJ2-5 | TRBV7-2 | TGTGCCAGCAGCTTAGTAGGGCAGGGACCGTACCAAGAGACCCAGTACTTC | CASSLVGQGPYQETQYF
TRBD1 | - | TRBJ2-7 | TRBV2 | TGTGCCAGCAGAAGACAGGGACCCTCCTACGAGCAGTACTTC | CASRRQGPSYEQYF
- | - | TRBJ2-7 | TRBV5-1 | TGCGCCAGCAGCCGGAACGTAGGGGGAAACTACGAGCAGTACTTC | CASSRNVGGNYEQYF
TRBD2 | - | TRBJ2-3 | TRBV29-1 | TGCAGCGTAAGCGGGAGTCTTACAGATACGCAGTATTTT | CSVSGSLTDTQYF
- | - | TRBJ2-5 | TRBV7-3 | TGTGCCAGCAGTCAAGGACAGCCCGGGGAGACCCAGTACTTC | CASSQGQPGETQYF
TRBD1 | - | TRBJ2-3 | TRBV4-3 | TGCGCCAGCAGCCTTAGATTTTTTTTGCCGGTACAGGGGGCCGACACAGATACGCAGTATTTT | CASSLRFFLPVQGADTDTQYF
- | - | TRBJ2-7 | TRBV29-1 | TGCAGCGTTGGACCAAGGGCAGCTAGGTACGAGCAGTACTTC | CSVGPRAARYEQYF
TRBD1 | - | TRBJ1-2 | TRBV6-6 | TGTGCCAGCACGAGAGAGACAGGGATTGGCTACACCTTC | CASTRETGIGYTF
TRBD2 | few | TRBJ2-1 | TRBV19 | TGTGCCAGTAGTGCCTTAGGGGCGGGAGGTTACAATGAGCAGTTCTTC | CASSALGAGGYNEQFF
- | - | TRBJ1-1 | TRBV28 | TGTGCCAGCAGTTCGATCTCAGGTGATGACACTGAAGCTTTCTTT | CASSSISGDDTEAFF